This T cell receptor beta chain is from a study of blood T cell repertoires in COVID-19. The protocol was immunoSEQ multiplex PCR, while the TCRdb copy is restricted to in-frame clones and leaves out a portion. This table holds around 30,000 clones, 75% to 80% found once. V lost 1 base to trimming and J lost 6 bases, with 19 bases between them. Germline lookup yields CDR1 GTSNPN and CDR2 SVGIG (reference sequence). CDR3 length: 15 residues. The V and J genes are TRBV30 and TRBJ2-7; weak D call: TRBD2 (7 bases). This TCR was sampled from a human donor in a cohort sampled during active COVID-19. The sample comprised peripheral blood. CDR3 coding DNA: TGTGCCTGGAGTGCCCTGGGGGGGGCTGCAATCGAGCAGTACTTC. Translation gives CAWSALGGAAIEQYF.